This TCR beta chain was captured in a study of blood T cell repertoires in COVID-19. In the study overall: Specimens from acute and convalescent COVID-19 originated in the United States, Italy and Spain. Sources were T cells, B-cell-depleted T cells, or PBMCs; the material itself was cDNA or gDNA.

Original analysis: Scientists estimated how many nucleated cells there were by amplifying reference gene primers. Profiling relied on immunoSEQ multiplex PCR, and the TCRdb table lists in-frame clones only, not all of them. The V and J calls and clone size were taken over from that table, and D and trimming were inferred from the DNA. The table lists some 120,000 clones, approximately 82% of them singletons. The germline CDR1 and CDR2 sequences are SGDLS and YYNGEE. This CDR3 spans 14 amino acids. Trimming left V 1 base short and J 2 bases short, with 10 bases between. The sequence was obtained from a man in his 70s with active or convalescent COVID-19. The specimen was peripheral blood. V gene TRBV9 combines with J gene TRBJ2-7; no clear D gene. CDR3 coding DNA: TGTGCCAGCAGCGTATCCGCACAAGCCTACGAGCAGTACTTC. It is translated as CASSVSAQAYEQYF.